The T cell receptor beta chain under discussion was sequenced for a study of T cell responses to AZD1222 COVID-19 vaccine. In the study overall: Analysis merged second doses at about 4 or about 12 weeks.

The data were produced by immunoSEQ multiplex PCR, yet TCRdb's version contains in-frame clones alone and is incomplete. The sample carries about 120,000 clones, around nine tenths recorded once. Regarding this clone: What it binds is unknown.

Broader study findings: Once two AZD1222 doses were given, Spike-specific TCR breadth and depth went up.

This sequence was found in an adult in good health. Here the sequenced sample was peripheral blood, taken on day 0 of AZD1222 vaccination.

CDR3 coding DNA: TGTGCCAGTAGTATCCGACTAGCGGGAGCGGCGAACACCGGGGAGCTGTTTTTT. Its protein is CASSIRLAGAANTGELFF. The chain combines TRBV19 with TRBJ2-2, with TRBD2 matching 12 bases. From germline, CDR1 is LNHDA and CDR2 SQIVND (reference sequence). J gave up 0 bases and V 3 bases, and 5 bases lay outside the gene matches. This CDR3 has 18 amino acids. Drawing the rest from reference TRBV19 and TRBJ2-2, the complete variable domain is DGGITQSPKYLFRKEGQNVTLSCEQNLNHDAMYWYRQDPGQGLRLIYYSQIVNDFQKGDIAEGYSVSREKKESFPLTVTSAQKNPTAFYLCASSIRLAGAANTGELFFGEGSRLTVL.